The next 6 T cell receptor beta chains were all read from a single sample in a study of T cells in tumors after PD-1 blockade. Profiled with immunoSEQ multiplex PCR; TCRdb holds only in-frame clones, not every one. The repertoire holds about 13,000 clones, with approximately 64% as singletons. The input for sequencing was tumor tissue, taken before anti-PD-1 treatment. These receptors were taken from a human donor with cutaneous squamous cell carcinoma.

This clone has more than one count but fewer than ten. The gene calls are TRBV27 and TRBJ2-5; 10 bases are a match to TRBD1. The CDR3 has 16 residues. V gave up 4 bases and J gave up 3 bases; unmatched junction bases: 8. Germline V gene lookup returns CDR1 MNHEY and CDR2 SMNVEV (reference sequence). The CDR3: CASSSPGTGVEETQYF. DNA of the CDR3: TGTGCCAGCAGTTCTCCAGGGACAGGGGTTGAAGAGACCCAGTACTTC.

This chain links TRBV7-3 with TRBJ2-1; 11 bases are a match to TRBD2. From germline, CDR1 is SGHTA and CDR2 FQGTGA. Unmatched junction bases numbered 6, after V lost 2 bases and J lost 6 bases. The length of the CDR3 is 16 residues. The CDR3 loop is CASSLLAGGTTNEQFF. In DNA form, the CDR3 reads TGTGCCAGCAGCTTACTAGCGGGAGGCACTACCAATGAGCAGTTCTTC.

The rearrangement joins TRBV3-1 (or the pseudogene TRBV3-2) to TRBJ2-1; a possible D gene is TRBD1 (6 bases). CDR3 length: 18 residues. Germline CDR1 LGHDT, CDR2 YNNKEL (reference sequence). The V gene lost 3 bases and the J gene lost 2 bases, with 20 bases spanning the gap. The CDR3 DNA is TGTGCCAGCAGCCATTATCAGTCTGTGGGGACACCCTACAATGAGCAGTTCTTC. This gives the protein CASSHYQSVGTPYNEQFF.

The J gene is TRBJ1-5, the V gene TRBV19; D not resolved. Germline CDR1 and CDR2: LNHDA and SQIVND (reference sequence). V was pared by 7 bases and J by 6 bases, with 13 bases between. This CDR3 has 13 amino acids. The CDR3 reads CASTQVAGQPQHF. The CDR3 DNA sequence: TGTGCCAGTACCCAAGTAGCCGGTCAGCCCCAGCATTTT.

The gene calls are TRBV6-5 and TRBJ2-3; 8 bases map to TRBD2. V lost 2 bases, J lost 5 bases, and 6 bases stayed unmatched. Germline V gene data show CDR1 as MNHEY and CDR2 as SVGAGI. This CDR3 is 15 amino acids long. In DNA form, the CDR3 reads TGTGCCAGCAGTTACCAAGCGGGGGTGGGAGATACGCAGTATTTT. Its translation is CASSYQAGVGDTQYF.

The rearrangement links TRBV9 to TRBJ1-3, with D perhaps matching TRBD1 (5 bases). V was clipped by 0 bases and J by 3 bases, with 13 bases between them. This CDR3 comprises 16 residues. The germline V gene has CDR1 SGDLS and CDR2 YYNGEE. CDR3 sequence (DNA): TGTGCCAGCAGCGTAGATGAGGCAGGGAGTGGAAACACCATATATTTT. It specifies CASSVDEAGSGNTIYF.